The present T cell receptor beta chain was sequenced within a study of spatial heterogeneity in lung cancer. Looked up from germline, CDR1 is SGHRS and CDR2 is YFSETQ. The CDR3 runs 14 residues. J gave up 6 bases and V 4 bases, and 6 bases lay outside the gene matches. This clonotype was seen more than once but under ten times. Antigen: not known. Little can be read into the size of this beta chain, an off-target read in a library designed for alpha chains. The time point denotes: sample taken at primary tumor resection. Frozen PBMC, nontumor lung or tumor provided whole RNA, which was sequenced unsorted. General study results and limits: The study found that expanded intratumoral alpha and beta TCR counts tracked tumor mutation counts.

TCRdb re-called the 5' RACE reads through MiXCR, storing one row per CDR3 protein. Here the sample spans under 20,000 distinct CDR3 sequences, around 5% being singletons. The chain combines TRBV5-1 with TRBJ2-1; 8 nucleotides match TRBD1. The starting material was lung tumor tissue, obtained at surgery. The TCR was taken from a female donor with early-stage non-small cell lung cancer. CDR3 loop: CASSTAGTGNEQFF. CDR3 bases: TGCGCCAGCAGCACCGCCGGGACAGGCAATGAGCAGTTCTTC. Together with reference TRBV5-1 and TRBJ2-1, the CDR3 gives the full variable domain: KAGVTQTPRYLIKTRGQQVTLSCSPISGHRSVSWYQQTPGQGLQFLFEYFSETQRNKGNFPGRFSGRQFSNSRSEMNVSTLELGDSALYLCASSTAGTGNEQFFGPGTRLTVL.